The T cell receptor (beta chain) under discussion was sequenced for a study of glioma-infiltrating T cells. TCR alpha and beta CDR3 regions were amplified from RNA using iRepertoire nested multiplex PCR. A single record per CDR3 protein comes from TCRdb applying MiXCR to the multiplex PCR reads. The table includes fewer than 200,000 distinct CDR3 sequences, roughly two fifths detected once. This CDR3 contains 15 residues. V lost 5 bases to trimming and J lost 9 bases; unmatched junction nucleotides: 16. Looked up from germline, CDR1 is DFQATT and CDR2 is SNEGSKA (reference sequence). V usage is TRBV20-1 and J usage is TRBJ2-1; 7 bases align to TRBD2. Source material: glioma tissue, nonneoplastic brain tissue, or PBMCs (not recorded which). The TCR sequence derives from a human donor with low-grade glioma or glioblastoma, undergoing nonglioma brain surgery, or in good health (not recorded which). The CDR3 loop reads CSAFHKAGVQGEQFF. The CDR3, as DNA: TGCAGTGCTTTCCATAAGGCGGGAGTTCAGGGTGAGCAGTTCTTC.